The rows below give T cell receptor beta chains drawn from one sample of a study of OX40 agonist ivuxolimab in advanced cancers. Some clones are missing from TCRdb's copy, which holds only in-frame ones; the method was immunoSEQ multiplex PCR. This sample has fewer than 60,000 clones, with more than 75% found just once. Material: CD4+ or CD8+ T cells sorted from blood, obtained in a trial of the OX40 agonist ivuxolimab. The source is an adult with an advanced solid tumor such as melanoma, head and neck, liver or kidney cancer. CDR3s leave out the opening cysteine and the closing phenylalanine or tryptophan.

V gene	J gene	CDR3 protein
TRBV20-1	TRBJ1-2	SARTVNGYT
TRBV11-2	TRBJ2-3	ASSPQTDTQY
TRBV27	TRBJ2-3	ASKVLPQGLDTDTQY
TRBV19	TRBJ2-7	ASSRDRGKEYEQY
TRBV6-6	TRBJ2-7	ASRGTGDLSSYEQY
TRBV10-2	TRBJ2-7	ASMHPADSSYEQY
TRBV5-4	TRBJ2-5	ASSPPGTGLKTQY
TRBV7-2	TRBJ1-2	ASSYDTFLYYGYT
TRBV4-2	TRBJ2-3	ASSQFPGGSGPTDTQY
TRBV7-2	TRBJ2-1	ASSLAGGRYNEQF
TRBV28	TRBJ1-4	ASSSGQDPFGKLF
TRBV18	TRBJ1-5	ASSPAGTGSNQPQH
TRBV7-2	TRBJ2-5	ASSSGQETQY
TRBV9	TRBJ2-5	ASSVASGSLGETQY
TRBV7-2	TRBJ2-3	ASSLGQGMATDTQY
TRBV27	TRBJ2-1	ASSLNSVINNEQF
TRBV14	TRBJ2-2	ASSQPGLPTGELF
TRBV5-1	TRBJ1-3	ASSSTGFGNTIY
TRBV18	TRBJ1-1	ASSPLNTNTEAF
TRBV5-1	TRBJ1-1	ASSLKDAVNTEAF
TRBV5-1	TRBJ2-5	ASRHGRGSGAYQETQY
TRBV11-2	TRBJ1-1	ASSLARNRGKRDTEAF
TRBV7-8	TRBJ1-3	ASRNRGGGNTIY
TRBV5-1	TRBJ2-6	ASSLGVLANVLT
TRBV6-6	TRBJ1-6	ASSSRGQGESPLH
TRBV4-3	TRBJ2-6	ASSPTVRGAFGGANVLT
TRBV11-2	TRBJ1-3	ASSRGTPGSGNTIY
TRBV28	TRBJ2-5	ASTSYGQGLMETQY
TRBV30	TRBJ1-5	AWSEGRSNQPQH
TRBV7-8	TRBJ1-4	ASSSWGRIDNEKLF
TRBV19	TRBJ1-2	ASSDYYGYT
TRBV28	TRBJ2-1	ASSLVSGKGINEQF
TRBV15	TRBJ2-6	ATSPQPRAGANVLT
TRBV28	TRBJ2-3	ASSLSTDTQY
TRBV6-1	TRBJ1-5	ASSEYRNSNQPQH
TRBV6-5	TRBJ1-1	ASSYDRVNTEAF
TRBV5-4	TRBJ2-3	ASSLKTSTDTQY
TRBV5-1	TRBJ2-7	ASSLNGDYEQY
TRBV6-1	TRBJ1-5	ASSLQGNQPQH
TRBV6-5	TRBJ1-2	ASSYSIGNGYT
TRBV7-2	TRBJ2-3	ASSDRDRGTDTQY
TRBV7-2	TRBJ2-3	ASRRVLGAVDTQY
TRBV6-5	TRBJ2-7	ASSKQGYGYEQY
TRBV27	TRBJ1-3	ASSYRTGGNSYSGNTIY
TRBV27	TRBJ1-5	ASSPRQGGGNQPQH
TRBV18	TRBJ1-6	ASSPPQRPLH
TRBV6-5	TRBJ1-2	ASGPGQAGYGYT
TRBV10-3	TRBJ2-7	AISAQGTYEQY